This TCR beta chain was obtained from a study of Graves' ophthalmopathy and Graves' hyperthyroidism. Looking at the study overall: Investigators collected peripheral blood at initial diagnosis, before any treatment was given. Study observations and caveats: Ophthalmopathy versus stable hyperthyroidism: 13-signature model gave less than 90% sensitivity, 70% to 83% specificity.

Ophthalmopathy cases showed moderate-to-severe activity, scoring CAS ≥3 and NOSPECS ≥4, with duration under 3 months. PBMCs came from roughly 10 ml of fresh peripheral blood. In its sample, this clonotype was seen a few times. Antigen: not known. Germline V gene data show CDR1 as SNHLY and CDR2 as FYNNEI. The CDR3 has 14 amino acids. The V segment lost 8 bases and the J segment 10 bases; nucleotides outside the gene matches: 7. Amplification targeted the TCR beta CDR3 regions, with RNA transcripts as the source material. Second-round multiplex PCR came after first-round RT-PCR with HTBI primers. TCRdb analysed the multiplex PCR reads with MiXCR anew, one entry per CDR3 protein. The repertoire includes about 700,000 distinct CDR3 sequences, roughly 39% of them detected once, and 3% to 3.5% sits in the top ten.

The sequence came from an adult man with Graves' ophthalmopathy. The chain employs TRBV2 and TRBJ1-6; TRBD1 matches at 11 bases. Sequencing was performed on peripheral blood. The CDR3 nucleotides read TGTGCCAGCTCGGGACAGGGGGTGTTGTCACCCCTCCACTTT. Translated: CASSGQGVLSPLHF.